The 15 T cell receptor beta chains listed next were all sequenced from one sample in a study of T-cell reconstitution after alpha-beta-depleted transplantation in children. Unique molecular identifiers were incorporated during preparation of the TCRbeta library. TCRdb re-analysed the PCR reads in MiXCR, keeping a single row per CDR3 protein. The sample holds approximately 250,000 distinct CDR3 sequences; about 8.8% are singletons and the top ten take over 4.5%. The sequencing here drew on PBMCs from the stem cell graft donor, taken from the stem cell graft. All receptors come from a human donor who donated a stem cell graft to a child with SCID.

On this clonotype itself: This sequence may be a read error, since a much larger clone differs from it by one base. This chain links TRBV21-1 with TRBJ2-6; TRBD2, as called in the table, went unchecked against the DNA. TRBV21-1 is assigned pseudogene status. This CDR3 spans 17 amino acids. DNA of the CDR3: TGTGCCAGCAGCAAAGGGGGAGAAACACCTGGGGCCAACGTCCTGACTTTC. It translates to CASSKGGETPGANVLTF.

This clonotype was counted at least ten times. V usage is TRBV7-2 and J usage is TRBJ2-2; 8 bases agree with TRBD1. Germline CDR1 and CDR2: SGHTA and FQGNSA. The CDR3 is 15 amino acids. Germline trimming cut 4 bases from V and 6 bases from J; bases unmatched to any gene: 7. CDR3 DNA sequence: TGTGCCAGCAGCTATGACAGGGGAGGCTCCGGGGAGCTGTTTTTT. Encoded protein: CASSYDRGGSGELFF.

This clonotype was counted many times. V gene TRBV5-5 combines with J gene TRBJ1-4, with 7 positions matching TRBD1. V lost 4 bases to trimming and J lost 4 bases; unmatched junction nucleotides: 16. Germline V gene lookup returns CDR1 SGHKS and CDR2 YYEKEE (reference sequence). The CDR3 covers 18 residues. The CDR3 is CASSLILLWDSNNEKLFF. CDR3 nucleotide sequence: TGTGCCAGCAGCCTCATACTACTATGGGACAGCAATAATGAAAAACTGTTTTTT.

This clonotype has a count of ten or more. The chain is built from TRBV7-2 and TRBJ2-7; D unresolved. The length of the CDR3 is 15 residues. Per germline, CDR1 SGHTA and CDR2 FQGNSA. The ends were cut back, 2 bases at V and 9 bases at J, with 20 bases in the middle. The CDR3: CASSLRTGMSVGQYF. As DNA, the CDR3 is TGTGCCAGCAGCTTACGGACGGGCATGTCCGTGGGGCAGTACTTC.

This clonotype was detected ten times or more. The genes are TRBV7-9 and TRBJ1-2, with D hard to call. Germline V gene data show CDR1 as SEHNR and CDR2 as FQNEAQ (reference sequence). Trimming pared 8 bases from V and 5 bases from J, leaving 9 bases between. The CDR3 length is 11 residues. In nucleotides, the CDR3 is TGTGCCAGCTCCCCGGCGTATGGCTACACCTTC. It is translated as CASSPAYGYTF. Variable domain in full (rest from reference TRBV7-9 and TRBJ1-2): DTGVSQNPRHKITKRGQNVTFRCDPISEHNRLYWYRQTLGQGPEFLTYFQNEAQLEKSRLLSDRFSAERPKGSFSTLEIQRTEQGDSAMYLCASSPAYGYTFGSGTRLTVV.

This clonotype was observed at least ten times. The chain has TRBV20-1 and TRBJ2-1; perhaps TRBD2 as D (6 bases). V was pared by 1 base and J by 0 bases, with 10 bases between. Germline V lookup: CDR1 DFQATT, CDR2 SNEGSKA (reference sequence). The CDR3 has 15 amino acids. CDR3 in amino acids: CSARGGDFSYNEQFF. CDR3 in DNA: TGCAGTGCTAGAGGGGGGGACTTCTCCTACAATGAGCAGTTCTTC.

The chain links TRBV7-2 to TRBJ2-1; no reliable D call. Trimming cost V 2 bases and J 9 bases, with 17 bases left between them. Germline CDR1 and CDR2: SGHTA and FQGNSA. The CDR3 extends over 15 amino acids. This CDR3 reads CASSLLQGSWGEQFF. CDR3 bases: TGTGCCAGCAGCTTATTACAAGGTTCATGGGGTGAGCAGTTCTTC.

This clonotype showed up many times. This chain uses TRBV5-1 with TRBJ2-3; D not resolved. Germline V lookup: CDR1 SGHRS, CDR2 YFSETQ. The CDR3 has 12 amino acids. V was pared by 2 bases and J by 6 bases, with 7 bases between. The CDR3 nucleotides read TGCGCCAGCAGCTTTGACACCGATACGCAGTATTTT. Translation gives CASSFDTDTQYF.

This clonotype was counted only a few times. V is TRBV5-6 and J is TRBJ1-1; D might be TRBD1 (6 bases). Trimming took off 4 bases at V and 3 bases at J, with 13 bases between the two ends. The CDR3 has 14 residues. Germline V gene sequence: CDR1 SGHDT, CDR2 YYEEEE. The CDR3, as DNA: TGTGCCAGCAGCGCACCCAGGGGTTACACTGAAGCTTTCTTT. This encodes CASSAPRGYTEAFF.

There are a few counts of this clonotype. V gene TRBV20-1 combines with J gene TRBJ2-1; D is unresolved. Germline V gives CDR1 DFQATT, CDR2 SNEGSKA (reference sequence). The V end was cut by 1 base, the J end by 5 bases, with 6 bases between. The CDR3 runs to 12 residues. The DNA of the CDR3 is TGCAGTGCTAGAGGTGGGGACAATGAGCAGTTCTTC. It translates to CSARGGDNEQFF.

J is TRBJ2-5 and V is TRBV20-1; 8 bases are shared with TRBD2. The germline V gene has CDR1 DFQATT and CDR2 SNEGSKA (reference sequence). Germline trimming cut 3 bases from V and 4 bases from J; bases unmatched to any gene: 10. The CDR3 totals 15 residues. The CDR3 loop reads CSASQWTSFGETQYF. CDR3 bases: TGCAGTGCTAGCCAATGGACTAGCTTTGGAGAGACCCAGTACTTC.

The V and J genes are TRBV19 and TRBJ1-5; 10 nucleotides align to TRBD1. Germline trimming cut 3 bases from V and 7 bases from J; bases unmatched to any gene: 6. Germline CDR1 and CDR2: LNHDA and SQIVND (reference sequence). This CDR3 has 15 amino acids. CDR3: CASSIDRGQGQPQHF. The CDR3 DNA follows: TGTGCCAGTAGTATCGACAGGGGGCAGGGGCAGCCCCAGCATTTT. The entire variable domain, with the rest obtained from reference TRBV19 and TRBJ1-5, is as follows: DGGITQSPKYLFRKEGQNVTLSCEQNLNHDAMYWYRQDPGQGLRLIYYSQIVNDFQKGDIAEGYSVSREKKESFPLTVTSAQKNPTAFYLCASSIDRGQGQPQHFGDGTRLSIL.

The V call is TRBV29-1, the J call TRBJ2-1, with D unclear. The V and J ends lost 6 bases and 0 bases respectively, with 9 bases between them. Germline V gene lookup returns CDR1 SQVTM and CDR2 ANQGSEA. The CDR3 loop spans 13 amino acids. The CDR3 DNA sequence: TGCAGCGTGGTTGGGATCTCCTACAATGAGCAGTTCTTC. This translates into CSVVGISYNEQFF.

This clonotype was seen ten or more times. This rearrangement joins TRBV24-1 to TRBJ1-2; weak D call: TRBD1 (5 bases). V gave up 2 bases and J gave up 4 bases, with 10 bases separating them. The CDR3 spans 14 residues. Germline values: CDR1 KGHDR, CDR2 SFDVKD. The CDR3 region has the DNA TGTGCCACCAGTGATTCTGGCAGGGCCTATGGCTACACCTTC. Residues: CATSDSGRAYGYTF.

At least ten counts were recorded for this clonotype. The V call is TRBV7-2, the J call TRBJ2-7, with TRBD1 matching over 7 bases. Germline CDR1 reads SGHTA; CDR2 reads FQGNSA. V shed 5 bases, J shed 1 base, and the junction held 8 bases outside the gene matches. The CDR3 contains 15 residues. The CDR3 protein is CASSPRTGLSYEQYF. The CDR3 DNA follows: TGTGCCAGCAGCCCCCGGACAGGTTTGTCCTACGAGCAGTACTTC.